Below are 27 T cell receptor beta chains sequenced from a single sample in a study of T cell responses to AZD1222 COVID-19 vaccine. Here immunoSEQ multiplex PCR was the method, and the copy in TCRdb shows in-frame clones only, minus some. The sample has about 100,000 clones, around nine tenths seen once. The specimen comprised peripheral blood, sampled on day 0 of AZD1222 vaccination. The origin of the receptors is an adult in good health.

This sequence joins TRBV7-8 and TRBJ1-3; weak D call: TRBD1 (5 bases). This CDR3 spans 16 amino acids. The V end was cut by 5 bases, the J end by 4 bases, with 18 bases between. Germline V gene sequence: CDR1 SGHVS, CDR2 FQNEAQ. The CDR3 nucleotides read TGTGCCAGCAGCCTCCTCTCCAGGGTCTCCGGAAACACCATATATTTT. It codes for CASSLLSRVSGNTIYF.

This clone was seen a few times. The same CDR3 is also encoded by other DNA sequences in this sample. The V call is TRBV5-1, the J call TRBJ2-7; D is uncertain. Germline values: CDR1 SGHRS, CDR2 YFSETQ. This CDR3 has 13 residues. Deletions cut 2 bases from V and 4 bases from J, with 10 bases between. CDR3 protein: CASSLSPRYEQYF. The CDR3 DNA reads TGCGCCAGCAGCTTATCTCCTCGGTACGAGCAGTACTTC.

The chain combines TRBV19 with TRBJ2-3; TRBD2 matches 7 bases. J lost 2 bases, V lost 4 bases, and 6 bases had no gene match. Germline V lookup: CDR1 LNHDA, CDR2 SQIVND (reference sequence). The CDR3 consists of 15 residues. As DNA, the CDR3 is TGTGCCAGTAGTAGTAGTCGGGGGGACACAGATACGCAGTATTTT. It codes for CASSSSRGDTDTQYF. Full variable domain (remainder filled in from reference TRBV19 and TRBJ2-3): DGGITQSPKYLFRKEGQNVTLSCEQNLNHDAMYWYRQDPGQGLRLIYYSQIVNDFQKGDIAEGYSVSREKKESFPLTVTSAQKNPTAFYLCASSSSRGDTDTQYFGPGTRLTVL.

The chain joins TRBV7-9 to TRBJ1-2; D unclear. Trimming removed 1 base from V and 6 bases from J, with 21 bases in between. Germline CDR1 is SEHNR and CDR2 is FQNEAQ (reference sequence). This CDR3 is 17 amino acids long. The CDR3 reads CASSLEGGPAVKHGYTF. The CDR3 nucleotides read TGTGCCAGCAGCTTAGAGGGAGGCCCGGCAGTGAAGCATGGCTACACCTTC. Full variable domain (missing parts from reference TRBV7-9 and TRBJ1-2): DTGVSQNPRHKITKRGQNVTFRCDPISEHNRLYWYRQTLGQGPEFLTYFQNEAQLEKSRLLSDRFSAERPKGSFSTLEIQRTEQGDSAMYLCASSLEGGPAVKHGYTFGSGTRLTVV.

The chain employs TRBV7-9 and TRBJ1-2, with D possibly TRBD1 on 5 matching bases. The CDR3 length is 14 residues. The V gene lost 2 bases and the J gene lost 4 bases, with 11 bases spanning the gap. Per the germline V gene, CDR1 is SEHNR and CDR2 is FQNEAQ (reference sequence). The DNA for the CDR3 is TGTGCCAGCAGCTTAAGCGGGGCGAGCTATGGCTACACCTTC. Translating it yields CASSLSGASYGYTF.

The rearrangement joins TRBV5-3 to TRBJ1-2, with D perhaps TRBD1 (5 bases). TRBV5-3 carries the ORF label, with uncertain function. Trimming pared 7 bases from V and 6 bases from J, leaving 13 bases between. The CDR3 runs 12 residues. CDR3 protein: CARFRVENGYTF. In nucleotides, the CDR3 is TGTGCCAGATTCAGGGTTGAGAATGGCTACACCTTC.

CDR3 region: CASSLEVGLGYEQYF. For the CDR3, the DNA is TGCGCCAGCAGCTTGGAAGTGGGGTTGGGTTACGAGCAGTACTTC. V gene TRBV5-1 combines with J gene TRBJ2-7; D not certain. V was shortened by 0 bases and J by 4 bases, with 14 bases between the two germline ends. The length of the CDR3 is 15 residues. Germline CDR1 is SGHRS and CDR2 is YFSETQ.

This rearrangement joins TRBV5-1 to TRBJ1-1; no clear D. Germline V gene sequence: CDR1 SGHRS, CDR2 YFSETQ. The CDR3 runs to 14 residues. V lost 1 base and J 1 base, leaving 8 bases between the germline ends. The CDR3 DNA follows: TGCGCCAGCAGCTTGAGACGGGAGAACACTGAAGCTTTCTTT. Amino acids: CASSLRRENTEAFF.

J is TRBJ2-1 and V is TRBV11-3, with 7 bases fitting TRBD2. The CDR3 extends over 14 amino acids. Germline lookup yields CDR1 SGHNT and CDR2 YENEEA. With 1 base clipped from V and 7 bases from J, the junction kept 4 bases outside the gene matches. CDR3 region: CASSLGGGLNEQFF. Written as DNA, the CDR3 is TGTGCCAGCAGCTTAGGGGGAGGGTTGAATGAGCAGTTCTTC. Variable domain in full (rest from reference TRBV11-3 and TRBJ2-1): EAGVVQSPRYKIIEKKQPVAFWCNPISGHNTLYWYLQNLGQGPELLIRYENEEAVDDSQLPKDRFSAERLKGVDSTLKIQPAELGDSAVYLCASSLGGGLNEQFFGPGTRLTVL.

The chain's CDR3 is CASSILPPAGWAFF. CDR3 nucleotides: TGTGCCAGTAGTATCCTACCCCCAGCCGGATGGGCTTTCTTT. The genes are TRBV19 and TRBJ1-1; D call uncertain. Germline assignment: CDR1 LNHDA and CDR2 SQIVND (reference sequence). The CDR3 is made up of 14 amino acids. V was clipped by 3 bases and J by 11 bases, with 19 bases between them.

The chain joins TRBV2 to TRBJ1-3; D uncertain. This CDR3 region has 14 residues. V gave up 6 bases and J gave up 4 bases, with 13 bases separating them. Per the germline V gene, CDR1 is SNHLY and CDR2 is FYNNEI. CDR3 residues: CASSPTREGNTIYF. The CDR3 DNA follows: TGTGCCAGCAGCCCCACAAGAGAGGGAAACACCATATATTTT.

The rearrangement links TRBV2 to TRBJ1-4, with unresolved D. CDR1 SNHLY and CDR2 FYNNEI come from the germline V gene. The V gene lost 6 bases and the J gene lost 2 bases, with 10 bases spanning the gap. CDR3 length: 14 amino acids. The CDR3 protein is CASRQFLTNEKLFF. The CDR3 DNA sequence: TGTGCCAGCAGACAGTTTCTTACTAATGAAAAACTGTTTTTT.

The chain employs TRBV19 and TRBJ1-2; 7 positions match TRBD1. The junction had 14 bases not matched to a gene; V was cut back by 11 bases and J by 8 bases. The CDR3 totals 13 residues. Germline lookup yields CDR1 LNHDA and CDR2 SQIVND (reference sequence). In nucleotides, the CDR3 is TGTGCCTGCGCTACAGGGGACCCTCGGGGCTACACCTTC. As protein: CACATGDPRGYTF.

The chain recombines TRBV12-3 or TRBV12-4 with TRBJ1-2; 7 bases are a match to TRBD1. The CDR3 length is 12 residues. V lost 4 bases, J lost 5 bases, and 1 base stayed unmatched. DNA for the CDR3: TGTGCCAGCAGTTCGGGACAGTATGGCTACACCTTC. Translating gives CASSSGQYGYTF.

The CDR3 region is CASSYGGSGYTF. The CDR3 DNA reads as TGTGCCAGCAGCTATGGGGGGTCCGGCTACACCTTC. V usage is TRBV6-5 and J usage is TRBJ1-2; D might be TRBD1 (5 bases). Trimming stripped 6 bases from V and 8 bases from J, with 13 bases between. CDR3 size: 12 residues. CDR1 is MNHEY and CDR2 is SVGAGI in the germline V gene.

The CDR3 nucleotides are TGTGCCAGCAGCTTCCTAAACCTGGACAGGGGCGGTAAGGAGCAGTACTTC. Amino acids: CASSFLNLDRGGKEQYF. This rearrangement joins TRBV7-9 to TRBJ2-7, with 9 bases matching TRBD1. The V gene end was trimmed by 3 bases and the J gene end by 7 bases; junction bases not matched to a gene: 16. There are 17 residues in the CDR3. CDR1 is SEHNR and CDR2 is FQNEAQ in the germline V gene (reference sequence).

The chain has TRBV5-1 and TRBJ2-1, with 15 nucleotides matching TRBD2. CDR1 and CDR2 from the germline V gene are SGHRS and YFSETQ. The CDR3 sequence is 16 residues long. V lost 4 bases, J lost 9 bases, and 8 bases stayed unmatched. DNA of the CDR3: TGCGCCAGCAGCATAGGACTAGCGGGAGGGCCGCTTGAGCAGTTCTTC. Amino acid sequence: CASSIGLAGGPLEQFF.

J is TRBJ2-5 and V is TRBV24-1; a possible D gene is TRBD2 (6 bases). The CDR3 spans 15 residues. The V and J ends lost 5 bases and 3 bases respectively, with 15 bases between them. Germline V gene data show CDR1 as KGHDR and CDR2 as SFDVKD. The CDR3 DNA is TGTGCCACCAGTGTGGGAGGCGTTGAAGAAGAGACCCAGTACTTC. It yields the protein CATSVGGVEEETQYF.

This rearrangement joins TRBV18 to TRBJ2-5; D gene unclear. The germline V gene has CDR1 KGHSH and CDR2 LQKENI. CDR3 length: 12 amino acids. V lost 2 bases to trimming and J lost 5 bases, with 6 bases between them. CDR3 DNA: TGTGCCAGCTCACCAGTTGAGGAGACCCAGTACTTC. This encodes CASSPVEETQYF.

This chain connects TRBV6-5 to TRBJ1-2, with TRBD1 as a possible D gene (6 bases). Between the trimmed V and J ends, which lost 6 bases and 12 bases, there was a span of 17 bases. CDR1 MNHEY and CDR2 SVGAGI come from the germline V gene. The CDR3 spans 12 residues. This CDR3 reads CASRQGKGRHTF. CDR3 nucleotide sequence: TGTGCCAGCAGACAGGGAAAAGGAAGACACACCTTC.

The V gene is TRBV20-1, the J gene TRBJ1-4; perhaps TRBD1 as D (5 bases). The germline V gene encodes CDR1 DFQATT and CDR2 SNEGSKA (reference sequence). This CDR3 is built from 14 residues. Deletions cut 3 bases from V and 5 bases from J, with 13 bases between. The CDR3 protein is CSASRGTENEKLFF. Here the CDR3 DNA reads TGCAGTGCTAGTCGGGGGACGGAGAATGAAAAACTGTTTTTT.

A single count supports this clone. The junction departs from the called germline gene at one end, perhaps through a read error. The rearrangement links TRBV5-4 to TRBJ1-1, with a possible D match to TRBD1 (5 bases). Germline assignment: CDR1 SGHNT and CDR2 YYREEE (reference sequence). The CDR3 has 14 amino acids. CDR3 residues: CASSLDTENTEAFF. The CDR3, as DNA: TGTGCCAGCAGTTTGGACACAGAGAACACTGAAGCTTTCTTT.

The chain carries TRBV2 and TRBJ1-4; TRBD1 is a possible D gene (6 bases). V lost 3 bases and J lost 11, with 19 bases in between. The CDR3 loop spans 15 amino acids. Per the germline V gene, CDR1 is SNHLY and CDR2 is FYNNEI. CDR3 DNA: TGTGCCAGCAGTGACCCCAGTACGACAGGCGGCAAACTGTTTTTT. Translation: CASSDPSTTGGKLFF.

This chain joins TRBV9 and TRBJ1-2; D gene uncertain. CDR1 SGDLS and CDR2 YYNGEE come from the germline V gene. The CDR3 has 15 amino acids. V was clipped by 0 bases and J by 4 bases, with 13 bases between them. The CDR3 here is CASSVGAEELYGYTF. For the CDR3, the DNA is TGTGCCAGCAGCGTAGGGGCAGAAGAGCTCTATGGCTACACCTTC.

This chain uses TRBV6-5 with TRBJ2-7; D may be TRBD2 (7 bases). Looked up from germline, CDR1 is MNHEY and CDR2 is SVGAGI. V was cut by 8 bases and J by 4 bases, with 21 bases left in between. This CDR3 region has 15 residues. CDR3 DNA: TGTGCCAGCGTACAGGGAGGGAGAACGAGGTACGAGCAGTACTTC. Its protein is CASVQGGRTRYEQYF.

The chain recombines TRBV29-1 with TRBJ2-2; D perhaps matches TRBD1 (6 bases). The V end was cut by 7 bases, the J end by 1 base, with 16 bases between. CDR1 and CDR2 (germline): SQVTM, ANQGSEA. The CDR3 loop spans 15 amino acids. Here the CDR3 DNA reads TGCAGCGCAGGTGGTGGCAGGGGGAACACCGGGGAGCTGTTTTTT. Amino acids: CSAGGGRGNTGELFF.

This chain joins TRBV28 and TRBJ1-5; unclear D gene. This CDR3 contains 15 residues. The ends were cut back, 4 bases at V and 1 base at J, with 11 bases in the middle. From germline, CDR1 is MDHEN and CDR2 SYDVKM. CDR3 DNA sequence: TGTGCCAGCAGTTCCCGTCAAGGAAGCAATCAGCCCCAGCATTTT. It encodes CASSSRQGSNQPQHF.